This record concerns one T cell receptor beta chain sequence. Its antigen is still unknown. CDR1 and CDR2 (germline): MNHEY, SMNVEV (reference sequence). This CDR3 contains 15 residues. V was pared by 6 bases and J by 9 bases, with 12 bases of the junction left unmatched. The data originate from a study of CD8 T cells in Susac syndrome. Random hexamers were used to reverse transcribe the RNA input (roughly 0.5 to 1 ug). A multiplex approach, immunoSEQ multiplex PCR, amplified TCR beta CDR3 across 54 Vbeta and 13 Jbeta. TCRdb reprocessed the immunoSEQ multiplex PCR reads via MiXCR and lists one record per CDR3 protein. The sample records about 400,000 distinct CDR3 sequences, more than 70% being singletons. The multiple sclerosis controls comprised treatment-naive patients whose relapsing-remitting disease was stable or active. Bulk CD8+ and CD4+ cells came from magnetic negative isolation; CD8+ TEMRA by FACS.

Overall study results and limits: In its TCR sequencing and HLA analysis, the study acknowledged that the number of individuals was relatively small.

The material sequenced was CD8+ T cells from PBMCs. J is TRBJ2-4 and V is TRBV27, with TRBD1 identical over 9 bases. The TCR was taken from a human donor with multiple sclerosis. CDR3 sequence reads: CASSLGTGSWGIQYF. CDR3 bases: TGTGCCAGCAGCCTCGGGACAGGGAGTTGGGGCATTCAGTACTTC.